What follows are 19 T cell receptor beta chains derived from one specimen sequenced in a study of naive and memory T cell subsets. An equimolar mix of two oligonucleotides served as the beta constant-region primer for TRBC1 and TRBC2. Nested alpha and beta constant-region primers with the SP2 primer drove four PCR rounds on ligated cDNA. MiXCR was run by TCRdb on the UMI-ligation and nested PCR reads, yielding one entry per CDR3 protein. The data hold around 17,000 distinct CDR3 sequences, with roughly 9% observed a single time. Sequenced material: central memory CD8+ T cells from blood. These receptors came from a human donor in good health.

There are a few counts of this clonotype. The chain is built from TRBV15 and TRBJ1-1, with 7 nucleotides matching TRBD1. The CDR3 covers 14 residues. Trimming cost V 4 bases and J 6 bases; bases outside gene matches: 8. Germline CDR1 is LNHNV and CDR2 is YYDKDF (reference sequence). The CDR3 region is CATSILTGYAEAFF. The CDR3 region has the DNA TGTGCCACCAGCATACTGACAGGGTACGCTGAAGCTTTCTTT. Variable domain in full (rest from reference TRBV15 and TRBJ1-1): DAMVIQNPRYQVTQFGKPVTLSCSQTLNHNVMYWYQQKSSQAPKLLFHYYDKDFNNEADTPDNFQSRRPNTSFCFLDIRSPGLGDTAMYLCATSILTGYAEAFFGQGTRLTVV.

The chain links TRBV5-5 to TRBJ1-5; D call uncertain. The CDR3 extends over 15 amino acids. Germline V lookup: CDR1 SGHKS, CDR2 YYEKEE (reference sequence). Trimming stripped 1 base from V and 8 bases from J, with 16 bases between. In nucleotides, the CDR3 is TGTGCCAGCAGCTTGTTCCCTCCGGGGAATAAGCCCCAGCATTTT. It encodes CASSLFPPGNKPQHF.

This clonotype was recorded a few times. The V call is TRBV27, the J call TRBJ2-4, with D possibly called TRBD1 or TRBD2 (5 bases each). CDR1 and CDR2 (germline): MNHEY, SMNVEV (reference sequence). The CDR3 extends over 13 amino acids. V lost 2 bases and J lost 7, with 9 bases in between. CDR3 sequence (DNA): TGTGCCAGCAGTTTAGGGGGTTTGAACATTCAGTACTTC. Protein sequence: CASSLGGLNIQYF.

In its sample, this clonotype was seen a few times. The chain carries TRBV15 and TRBJ2-5, with 7 bases that match TRBD2. Per the germline V gene, CDR1 is LNHNV and CDR2 is YYDKDF (reference sequence). J gave up 4 bases and V 0 bases, and 5 bases lay outside the gene matches. The CDR3 totals 15 residues. Written as DNA, the CDR3 is TGTGCCACCAGCAGAGAATTGGGGGGGTCAGAGACCCAGTACTTC. Translated, it gives CATSRELGGSETQYF.

The chain has TRBV7-2 and TRBJ2-1; 12 nucleotides align to TRBD2. V was clipped by 1 base and J by 2 bases; unmatched bases: 15. This CDR3 is 21 amino acids long. Germline lookup yields CDR1 SGHTA and CDR2 FQGNSA. CDR3: CASSLVGASGRAYLAYNEQFF. CDR3 in DNA: TGTGCCAGCAGCTTAGTCGGGGCTAGCGGGAGGGCCTATCTAGCCTACAATGAGCAGTTCTTC.

This clonotype turned up a few times. The V gene is TRBV11-2, the J gene TRBJ2-7; TRBD2 is a possible D gene (5 bases). V was clipped by 11 bases and J by 1 base, with 15 bases between them. Germline V gives CDR1 SGHAT, CDR2 FQNNGV. The CDR3 length is 13 residues. CDR3 nucleotide sequence: TGTGCCGCAAAAAGGACGGGATCCTACGAGCAGTACTTC. Its translation is CAAKRTGSYEQYF.

This clonotype was recorded a few times. Possible read error: a much larger clone is one base away. This chain joins TRBV14 and TRBJ1-4; no firm D call. Trimming pared 1 base from V and 5 bases from J, leaving 11 bases between. The CDR3 runs to 15 residues. CDR1 and CDR2 from the germline V gene are SGHDN and FVKESK. Written as DNA, the CDR3 is TGTGCCAGCAGCCAAGTACACGGGAGGAATGAAAAACTGTTTTTT. It encodes CASSQVHGRNEKLFF. Looking up the rest from reference TRBV14 and TRBJ1-4 gives the full variable domain: EAGVTQFPSHSVIEKGQTVTLRCDPISGHDNLYWYRRVMGKEIKFLLHFVKESKQDESGMPNNRFLAERTGGTYSTLKVQPAELEDSGVYFCASSQVHGRNEKLFFGSGTQLSVL.

This clonotype rates as medium-sized. The chain couples TRBV11-1 to TRBJ2-1, with a weak D call TRBD2 (6 bases). Looked up from germline, CDR1 is SGHAT and CDR2 is FQDESV (reference sequence). Trimming shortened V by 3 bases and J by 0 bases, and 9 bases separated the two germline ends. The CDR3 loop spans 15 amino acids. The CDR3 nucleotides read TGTGCCAGCAGCTTGTACGGGAGCTCCTACAATGAGCAGTTCTTC. Translated: CASSLYGSSYNEQFF.

This rearrangement joins TRBV11-2 to TRBJ2-1; D is possibly TRBD1 or TRBD2 (5 bases each). Germline lookup yields CDR1 SGHAT and CDR2 FQNNGV. CDR3 length: 18 amino acids. Trimming pared 1 base from V and 0 bases from J, leaving 16 bases between. The CDR3 DNA follows: TGTGCCAGCAGCTTAGTGTACGGCAGTGGGGGCTCCTACAATGAGCAGTTCTTC. Its translation is CASSLVYGSGGSYNEQFF. Full variable domain (rest looked up from reference TRBV11-2 and TRBJ2-1): EAGVAQSPRYKIIEKRQSVAFWCNPISGHATLYWYQQILGQGPKLLIQFQNNGVVDDSQLPKDRFSAERLKGVDSTLKIQPAKLEDSAVYLCASSLVYGSGGSYNEQFFGPGTRLTVL.

This clonotype showed up many times. This rearrangement joins TRBV6-2 or TRBV6-3 to TRBJ1-2; the match to TRBD1 covers 7 bases. With V trimmed by 5 bases and J by 7 bases, 10 bases remained unmatched. The CDR3 totals 14 residues. The V gene's germline CDR1 is MNHEY and CDR2 SVGEGT. Here the CDR3 DNA reads TGTGCCAGCAGTGGGACAGAGGCGGTGGCTGGCTACACCTTC. Protein: CASSGTEAVAGYTF.

The chain joins TRBV30 to TRBJ2-7, with D uncertain. V was trimmed by 7 bases and J by 7 bases, leaving 14 bases between them. Germline CDR1 and CDR2: GTSNPN and SVGIG (reference sequence). This CDR3 is built from 11 residues. The CDR3 nucleotides are TGTGCCTTCCTCACCTTCGGGGAGCAGTACTTC. Translating it yields CAFLTFGEQYF.

This clonotype rates as medium-sized. This sequence joins TRBV27 and TRBJ1-5; 9 bases align to TRBD1. V lost 2 bases and J lost 5; bases outside the gene matches: 1. The germline CDR1 and CDR2 sequences are MNHEY and SMNVEV (reference sequence). The CDR3 has 14 residues. The CDR3 region is CASSLNRGHQPQHF. Written as DNA, the CDR3 is TGTGCCAGCAGTTTAAACAGGGGGCATCAGCCCCAGCATTTT.

This clonotype showed up just once. The rearrangement links TRBV4-1 to TRBJ2-3; D is uncertain. V lost 1 base to trimming and J lost 4 bases, with 15 bases between them. CDR3 length: 16 residues. CDR1 and CDR2 from the germline V gene are MGHRA and YSYEKL. The CDR3 sequence is CASSQGHASDADTQYF. The CDR3 DNA reads TGCGCCAGCAGCCAAGGACACGCGTCGGACGCAGATACGCAGTATTTT.

This clonotype was picked up a small number of times. V is TRBV30 and J is TRBJ2-5; D assignment may be TRBD1 or TRBD2 (6 bases each). CDR3 length: 16 amino acids. Deletions cut 2 bases from V and 1 base from J, with 17 bases between. Per the germline V gene, CDR1 is GTSNPN and CDR2 is SVGIG (reference sequence). The CDR3 loop reads CAWSSPVGGSQETQYF. The CDR3 DNA reads TGTGCCTGGAGTTCTCCCGTAGGGGGGTCCCAAGAGACCCAGTACTTC.

The J gene is TRBJ2-3, the V gene TRBV4-2, with D maybe TRBD1 (5 bases). This CDR3 is 14 amino acids long. The V end lost 0 bases, the J end lost 4 bases, and 8 bases lay between the germline ends. The germline V gene encodes CDR1 LGHNA and CDR2 YNFKEQ. In DNA form, the CDR3 reads TGTGCCAGCAGCCAAGATCTAGGGGCAGATACGCAGTATTTT. It encodes CASSQDLGADTQYF.

CDR3 sequence reads: CSARGSGGQYNEQFF. In DNA, the CDR3 is TGCAGTGCTAGGGGTAGCGGGGGACAATACAATGAGCAGTTCTTC. V usage is TRBV20-1 and J usage is TRBJ2-1; 9 nucleotides line up with TRBD2. Germline assignment: CDR1 DFQATT and CDR2 SNEGSKA (reference sequence). With 3 bases clipped from V and 4 bases from J, the junction kept 7 bases outside the gene matches. CDR3 length: 15 residues.

This clonotype came up many times. This sequence joins TRBV4-2 and TRBJ2-2; D is ambiguous. From germline, CDR1 is LGHNA and CDR2 YNFKEQ. This CDR3 comprises 13 residues. V gave up 2 bases and J gave up 9 bases, with 10 bases separating them. Written as DNA, the CDR3 is TGTGCCAGCAGCCAAACGGTCGAGCGGGAGCTGTTTTTT. Protein: CASSQTVERELFF.

This clonotype showed up just a few times. This chain uses TRBV6-2 or TRBV6-3 with TRBJ2-1; D call uncertain. This CDR3 has 11 amino acids. V lost 7 bases to trimming and J lost 5 bases, with 6 bases between them. Germline CDR1 reads MNHEY; CDR2 reads SVGEGT. The CDR3 region is CASTHNNEQFF. The CDR3 DNA follows: TGTGCCAGCACCCACAACAATGAGCAGTTCTTC.

Here the CDR3 DNA reads TGCGCCAGCAGCCAAGATGGGAGGGGGACTTCGGAGACCCAGTACTTC. This sequence encodes CASSQDGRGTSETQYF. The rearrangement joins TRBV4-3 to TRBJ2-5; D may be TRBD2 (7 bases). The CDR3 runs to 16 residues. The V and J ends lost 0 bases and 5 bases respectively, with 16 bases between them. CDR1 LGHNA and CDR2 YSLEER come from the germline V gene.